This T cell receptor beta chain was sequenced in a study of molecular identifiers for immune sequencing clone quantification. A CD8+CD4-CCR7+CD45RA+ gate was used to sort naive CD8 T cells. The bulk TCR libraries were made with methods described before and with listed TCR primers. TCRdb analysed the PCR reads with MiXCR anew, one entry per CDR3 protein. The data contain approximately 320,000 distinct CDR3 sequences, roughly a quarter of them singletons. Notes on this clonotype: At one boundary the junction diverges from the germline segment, which might be a read error.

Sequencing was done on a sample of naive CD8+ T cells from blood, with Jurkat cell RNA spiked in. The subset was: FACS-sorted CD8+CD4-CCR7+CD45RA+ naive T cells. This sequence was found in a human donor in good health. Some libraries in this study had Jurkat cell RNA spiked in.

The CDR3 DNA sequence: TGTGCCCGCAGCCGCCGGGACTCCTCTCTTACCGGGGAGCTGTTTTTT. Its protein product is CARSRRDSSLTGELFF. The rearrangement joins TRBV3-1 to TRBJ2-2; tentative D call: TRBD2 (6 bases). The CDR3 covers 16 residues. In germline, CDR1 is LGHDT, CDR2 YNNKEL (reference sequence).